The rows below give T cell receptor beta chains drawn from one sample of a study of beta chain features in type 1 diabetes. The table came from immunoSEQ multiplex PCR; TCRdb's copy has only in-frame clones and leaves some out. The profile shows about 16,000 clones, less than 60% of them singletons. The sample taken for sequencing was stem cell memory CD4+ T cells from blood. These receptors were collected from a woman aged 18-30 years in good health. CDR3s include the opening cysteine and the closing phenylalanine or tryptophan. Each record gives: V gene, D gene, clone size, J gene, CDR3 protein, CDR3 DNA. A D gene is named only where the DNA matches it firmly. The size field is filled for only some rows; it gives once, few, many or a size class.

>TRBV6-5|TRBD1|NA|TRBJ1-5
CASSQSRGQQPQHF
TGTGCCAGCAGCCAATCCAGGGGGCAGCAGCCCCAGCATTTT
>TRBV9|TRBD2|NA|TRBJ2-5
CASSATGTSGGWETQYF
TGTGCCAGCAGCGCAACCGGGACTAGCGGGGGGTGGGAGACCCAGTACTTC
>TRBV7-2|NA|NA|TRBJ1-5
CASNTGIYSNQPQHF
TGTGCCAGCAACACAGGAATTTATAGCAATCAGCCCCAGCATTTT
>TRBV2|NA|few|TRBJ2-2
CASSRRSRTGELFF
TGTGCCAGCAGTCGGCGGAGCCGCACCGGGGAGCTGTTTTTT
>TRBV10-3|NA|NA|TRBJ1-4
CATGSSEKLFF
TGTGCCACCGGGTCGAGTGAAAAACTGTTTTTT
>TRBV10-3|TRBD2|NA|TRBJ2-2
CAISSGSRNTGELFF
TGTGCCATCAGCAGCGGGAGCCGGAACACCGGGGAGCTGTTTTTT
>TRBV29-1|NA|NA|TRBJ2-3
CSVETGTDTQYF
TGCAGCGTGGAGACTGGCACAGATACGCAGTATTTT
>TRBV18|TRBD2|few|TRBJ2-1
CASSPQAAGGLYNEQFF
TGTGCCAGCTCACCACAGGCAGCGGGGGGCCTGTACAATGAGCAGTTCTTC
>TRBV30|TRBD1|few|TRBJ2-7
CAWRDTGARGNEQYF
TGTGCCTGGAGGGATACAGGGGCTAGAGGCAACGAGCAGTACTTC
>TRBV7-9|NA|NA|TRBJ2-6
CASSFSSSGANVLTF
TGTGCCAGCAGCTTCTCTAGCTCTGGGGCCAACGTCCTGACTTTC
>TRBV28|NA|NA|TRBJ2-7
CASSSPGNRPTGEQYF
TGTGCCAGCAGTTCCCCTGGTAACAGACCAACGGGGGAGCAGTACTTC
>TRBV7-3|TRBD2|few|TRBJ2-2
CASSLTGGLNTGELFF
TGTGCCAGCAGTCTGACGGGGGGACTAAACACCGGGGAGCTGTTTTTT
>TRBV7-9|TRBD1|NA|TRBJ2-1
CAVVWDRANEQFF
TGTGCCGTCGTCTGGGACAGGGCCAATGAGCAGTTCTTC
>TRBV7-6|NA|NA|TRBJ1-1
CASSREPSTYEAFF
TGTGCCAGCAGCCGGGAGCCCAGTACGTATGAAGCTTTCTTT
>TRBV5-1|TRBD2|NA|TRBJ2-7
CASSRLAGVSYEQYF
TGCGCCAGCAGCCGACTAGCGGGTGTCTCCTACGAGCAGTACTTC
>TRBV7-3|TRBD1|NA|TRBJ2-7
CASSPGFGQGSYEQYF
TGTGCCAGCAGCCCCGGGTTCGGACAGGGGTCCTACGAGCAGTACTTC
>TRBV6-1|TRBD2|NA|TRBJ2-7
CASSERLADSYEQYF
TGTGCCAGCAGTGAACGACTAGCCGACAGCTACGAGCAGTACTTC
>TRBV5-1|TRBD1|NA|TRBJ1-1
CASGQGMNTEAFF
TGCGCCAGCGGACAGGGGATGAACACTGAAGCTTTCTTT
>TRBV11-3|NA|NA|TRBJ1-5
CASSPGTVRPQHF
TGTGCCAGCAGCCCCGGGACTGTTCGGCCCCAGCATTTT
>TRBV19|TRBD1|NA|TRBJ2-7
CASSPKIDRVHEQYF
TGTGCCAGTAGTCCAAAAATCGACAGGGTCCACGAGCAGTACTTC
>TRBV7-2|NA|few|TRBJ2-1
CASLWTGASYNEQFF
TGTGCCAGCCTCTGGACGGGAGCCTCCTACAATGAGCAGTTCTTC
>TRBV11-2|NA|few|TRBJ2-1
CASSQAGRVYEQFF
TGTGCCAGCAGCCAGGCCGGCAGGGTCTATGAGCAGTTCTTC
>TRBV2|NA|NA|TRBJ2-6
CASSEGGGFSGANVLTF
TGTGCCAGCAGTGAAGGCGGCGGGTTCTCTGGGGCCAACGTCCTGACTTTC
>TRBV6-6|TRBD1|NA|TRBJ1-2
CASSYTLTGNYGYTF
TGTGCCAGCAGTTACACCCTGACAGGGAACTATGGCTACACCTTC
>TRBV5-1|TRBD1|NA|TRBJ2-7
CASSLGHRGDEQYF
TGCGCCAGCAGCTTGGGTCACAGGGGGGACGAGCAGTACTTC
>TRBV5-1|TRBD1|few|TRBJ1-2
CASSPDRGHGYTF
TGCGCCAGCAGCCCCGACAGGGGGCATGGCTACACCTTC
>TRBV5-4|TRBD2|once|TRBJ2-5
CASSQTSGGPKETQYF
TGTGCCAGCAGTCAGACTAGCGGGGGACCCAAAGAGACCCAGTACTTC
>TRBV7-2|TRBD2|NA|TRBJ2-3
CASSSTWGLAGDTQYF
TGTGCCAGCAGCTCGACATGGGGGCTAGCGGGAGATACGCAGTATTTT
>TRBV5-6|NA|NA|TRBJ2-7
CASSLGGGPYEQYF
TGTGCCAGCAGCTTGGGAGGGGGTCCCTACGAGCAGTACTTC
>TRBV9|TRBD1|once|TRBJ1-2
CASSPRTGGYNYGYTF
TGTGCCAGCAGCCCACGGACAGGGGGTTATAACTATGGCTACACCTTC
>TRBV7-4|NA|NA|TRBJ2-7
CASSLVRWGDGYEQYF
TGTGCCAGCAGCTTAGTGAGGTGGGGGGATGGCTACGAGCAGTACTTC
>TRBV7-3|NA|once|TRBJ2-6
CASSQAGSSGANVLTF
TGTGCCAGCAGCCAGGCCGGGAGCTCTGGGGCCAACGTCCTGACTTTC
>TRBV5-1|TRBD2|NA|TRBJ2-1
CASSLSSGSRGNEQFF
TGCGCCAGCAGCTTGAGTAGCGGGAGTCGGGGCAATGAGCAGTTCTTC
>TRBV7-9|TRBD1|NA|TRBJ2-2
CASSPQGAPGELFF
TGTGCCAGCAGCCCTCAGGGGGCTCCCGGGGAGCTGTTTTTT
>TRBV7-3|TRBD2|NA|TRBJ2-1
CASSLMASGDLGNEQFF
TGTGCCAGCAGCTTAATGGCTAGCGGGGACCTAGGGAATGAGCAGTTCTTC
>TRBV7-2|NA|medium-sized|TRBJ2-3
CASSSAFGKDTQYF
TGTGCCAGCAGCTCGGCCTTCGGGAAAGATACGCAGTATTTT
>TRBV7-9|NA|few|TRBJ1-2
CASSFAQAGYTF
TGTGCCAGCAGCTTTGCACAGGCTGGCTACACCTTC
>TRBV30|TRBD1|NA|TRBJ2-7
CAWSVVTGGKPYEQYF
TGTGCCTGGAGTGTTGTGACAGGGGGAAAACCCTACGAGCAGTACTTC
>TRBV5-1|NA|NA|TRBJ2-1
CASSLGYGENEQFF
TGCGCCAGCAGCCTCGGTTATGGGGAGAATGAGCAGTTCTTC
>TRBV9|NA|once|TRBJ2-1
CASSLEGLYNEQFF
TGTGCCAGCAGCCTAGAGGGACTTTACAATGAGCAGTTCTTC
>TRBV5-1|TRBD2|few|TRBJ2-4
CASSLAKAGDIQYF
TGCGCCAGCAGCTTGGCCAAGGCGGGGGACATTCAGTACTTC
>TRBV5-1|TRBD2|NA|TRBJ2-1
CASSLGLAGGLDNEQFF
TGCGCCAGCAGCTTGGGGCTAGCGGGGGGGCTTGACAATGAGCAGTTCTTC
>TRBV30|TRBD1|NA|TRBJ1-4
CAWTRTGGPRTNEKLFF
TGTGCCTGGACCCGGACAGGGGGCCCCAGGACTAATGAAAAACTGTTTTTT
>TRBV7-9|NA|once|TRBJ2-5
CASSLWTAGQETQYF
TGTGCCAGCAGCTTATGGACAGCGGGGCAAGAGACCCAGTACTTC
>TRBV5-1|NA|NA|TRBJ2-7
CASSLAFGSGYEQYF
TGCGCCAGCAGCTTGGCCTTCGGGAGCGGCTACGAGCAGTACTTC